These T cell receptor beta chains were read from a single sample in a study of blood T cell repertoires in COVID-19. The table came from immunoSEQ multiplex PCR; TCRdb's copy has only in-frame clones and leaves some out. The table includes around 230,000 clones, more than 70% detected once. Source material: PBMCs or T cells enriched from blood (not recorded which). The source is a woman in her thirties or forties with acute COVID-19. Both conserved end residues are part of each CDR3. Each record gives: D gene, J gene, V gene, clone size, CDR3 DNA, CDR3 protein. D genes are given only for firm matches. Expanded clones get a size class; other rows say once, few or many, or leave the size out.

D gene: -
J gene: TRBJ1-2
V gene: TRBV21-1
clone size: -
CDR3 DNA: TGTGCCAGCAGCAAAGCGACACTTACCTATGGCTACACCTTC
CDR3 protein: CASSKATLTYGYTF

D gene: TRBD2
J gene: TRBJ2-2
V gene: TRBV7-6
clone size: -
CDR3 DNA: TGTGCCAGCAGCTTAGGGACTAGCGCTAGCGGGGAGCTGTTTTTT
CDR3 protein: CASSLGTSASGELFF

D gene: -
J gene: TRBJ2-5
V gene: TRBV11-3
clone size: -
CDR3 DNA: TGTGCCAGCAGCTTGCACAGGGTAGAGACCCAGTACTTC
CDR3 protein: CASSLHRVETQYF

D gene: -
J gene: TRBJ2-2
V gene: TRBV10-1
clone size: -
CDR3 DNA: TGCGCCAGCAGGGTACCTAACAGGGAAGCAGGGACCGGGGAGCTGTTTTTT
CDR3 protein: CASRVPNREAGTGELFF

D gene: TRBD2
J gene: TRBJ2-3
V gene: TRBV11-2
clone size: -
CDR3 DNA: TGTGCCAGCAGCTTCGGGACTAGCGGGAGTATGGGCACAGATACGCAGTATTTT
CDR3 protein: CASSFGTSGSMGTDTQYF

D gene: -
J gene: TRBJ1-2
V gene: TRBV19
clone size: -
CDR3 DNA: TGTGCCAGTAGTATTGTGGGGAGCGGCTACACCTTC
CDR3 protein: CASSIVGSGYTF

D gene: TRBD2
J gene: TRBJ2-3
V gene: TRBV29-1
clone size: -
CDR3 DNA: TGCAGCGTAGTAGCGGGATCGGTAGATACGCAGTATTTT
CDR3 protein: CSVVAGSVDTQYF

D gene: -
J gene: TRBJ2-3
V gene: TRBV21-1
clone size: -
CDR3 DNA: TGTGCCAGCAGCAAACTAGCTAGCACAGATACGCAGTATTTT
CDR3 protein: CASSKLASTDTQYF

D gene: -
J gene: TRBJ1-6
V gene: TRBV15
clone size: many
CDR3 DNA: TGTGCCACCAGCAGAGATCCTCGCGATTCACCCCTCCACTTT
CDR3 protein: CATSRDPRDSPLHF

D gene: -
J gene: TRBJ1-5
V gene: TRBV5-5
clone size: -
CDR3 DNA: TGTGCCAGCAGCTCGGCAAGGGACATATATCAGCCCCAGCATTTT
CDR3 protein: CASSSARDIYQPQHF

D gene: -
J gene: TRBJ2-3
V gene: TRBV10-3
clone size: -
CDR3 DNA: TGTGCCATCAGTGATGGTAGACTAAGCACAGATACGCAGTATTTT
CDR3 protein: CAISDGRLSTDTQYF

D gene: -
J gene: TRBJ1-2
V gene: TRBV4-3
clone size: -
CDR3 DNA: TGCGCCAGCAGCCAAGTCACTCACCACTATGGCTACACCTTC
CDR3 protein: CASSQVTHHYGYTF

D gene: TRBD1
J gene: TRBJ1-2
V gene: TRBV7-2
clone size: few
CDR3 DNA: TGTGCCAGCAGCTCCTATGTCGGGACAGGGCCTGGCTACACCTTC
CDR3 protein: CASSSYVGTGPGYTF

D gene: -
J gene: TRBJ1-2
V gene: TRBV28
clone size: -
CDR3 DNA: TGTGCCAGCAGTTTGGGGGCACTAACGGTACTAGGTGGCTACACCTTC
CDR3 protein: CASSLGALTVLGGYTF

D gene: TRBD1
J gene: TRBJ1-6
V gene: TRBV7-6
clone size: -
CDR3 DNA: TGTGCCAGCAGCTTGTCAACAGGGGCTAATTCACCCCTCCACTTT
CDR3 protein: CASSLSTGANSPLHF

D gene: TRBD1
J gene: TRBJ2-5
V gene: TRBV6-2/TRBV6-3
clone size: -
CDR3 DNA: TGTGCCAGCAGTCAAGTCCCGGGACAGGGGCGGGCGACCCAGTACTTC
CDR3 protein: CASSQVPGQGRATQYF

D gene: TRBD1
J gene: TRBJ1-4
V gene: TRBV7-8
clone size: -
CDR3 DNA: TGTGCCAGCAGTCTGGACAGGGGACGTGAAAAACTGTTTTTT
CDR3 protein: CASSLDRGREKLFF

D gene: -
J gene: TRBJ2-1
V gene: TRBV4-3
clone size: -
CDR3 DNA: TGCGCCAGCAGCCAAGATATTTTCACCAGGGCTTACAATGAGCAGTTCTTC
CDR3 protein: CASSQDIFTRAYNEQFF

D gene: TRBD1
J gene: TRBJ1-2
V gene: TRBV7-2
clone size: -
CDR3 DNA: TGTGCCAGCAGTACTACAGGGGGCTACTATGGCTACACCTTC
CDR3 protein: CASSTTGGYYGYTF

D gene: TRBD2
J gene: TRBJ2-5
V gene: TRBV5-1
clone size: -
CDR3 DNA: TGCGCCAGCAGCCCCAGCGGGGCCCAAGAGACCCAGTACTTC
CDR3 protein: CASSPSGAQETQYF

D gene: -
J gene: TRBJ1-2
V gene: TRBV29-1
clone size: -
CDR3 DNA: TGCAGCGTCCGGGACACCGGTACGAACGGCTACACCTTC
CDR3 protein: CSVRDTGTNGYTF

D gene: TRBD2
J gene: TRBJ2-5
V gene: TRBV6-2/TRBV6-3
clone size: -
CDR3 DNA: TGTGCCAGCAGTTACTCGGCTAGCGGGGGTGAGACCCAGTACTTC
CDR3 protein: CASSYSASGGETQYF

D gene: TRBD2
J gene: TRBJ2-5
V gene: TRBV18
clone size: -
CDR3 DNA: TGTGCCAGCTCACCTCTCGGGGGGACTCAGAAAGAGACCCAGTACTTC
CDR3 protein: CASSPLGGTQKETQYF

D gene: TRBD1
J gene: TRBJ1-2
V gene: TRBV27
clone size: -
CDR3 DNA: TGTGCCAGCACGCCTTACCGGGACAGCAACTATGGCTACACCTTC
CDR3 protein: CASTPYRDSNYGYTF

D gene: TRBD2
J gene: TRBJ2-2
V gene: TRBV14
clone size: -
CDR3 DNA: TGTGCCAGCAGCCAAGATCTACGACTAGCGGGGGGGCTCAGGGAGCTGTTTTTT
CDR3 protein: CASSQDLRLAGGLRELFF

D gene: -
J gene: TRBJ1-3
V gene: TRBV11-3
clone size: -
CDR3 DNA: TGTGCCAGCAGCTTTAGTGCGGGTGTGACCTCTGGAAACACCATATATTTT
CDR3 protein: CASSFSAGVTSGNTIYF

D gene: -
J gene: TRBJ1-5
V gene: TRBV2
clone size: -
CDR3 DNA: TGTGCCAGCAGGGGGGCATTTTCGAATCAGCCCCAGCATTTT
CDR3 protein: CASRGAFSNQPQHF

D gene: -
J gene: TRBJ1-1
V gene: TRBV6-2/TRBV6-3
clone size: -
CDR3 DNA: TGTGCCAGCAGTTACTCGAGTAAGGACATGAACACTGAAGCTTTCTTT
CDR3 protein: CASSYSSKDMNTEAFF

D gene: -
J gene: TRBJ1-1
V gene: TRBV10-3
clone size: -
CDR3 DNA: TGTGCCATCACCGACCCTTTTGGACTCAACACTGAAGCTTTCTTT
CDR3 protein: CAITDPFGLNTEAFF

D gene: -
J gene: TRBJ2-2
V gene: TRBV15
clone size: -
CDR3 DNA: TGTGCCACCAGCAGAGTCGGAGGAGCGCTGTTTTTT
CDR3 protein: CATSRVGGALFF

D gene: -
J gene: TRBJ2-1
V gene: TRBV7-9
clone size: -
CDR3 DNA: TGTGCCAGCAGCTCAGTACAGGGTGGTGAGCAGTTCTTC
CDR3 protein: CASSSVQGGEQFF

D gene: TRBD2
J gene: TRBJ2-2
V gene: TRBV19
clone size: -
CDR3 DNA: TGTGCCAGTAGGGCCCGGGCCCCCTTAGCGGGGGACACCGGGGAGCTGTTTTTT
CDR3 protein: CASRARAPLAGDTGELFF

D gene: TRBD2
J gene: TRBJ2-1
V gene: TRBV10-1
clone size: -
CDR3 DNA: TGCGCCAGCAGTGTAACGGGAGGGTTTGACAATGAGCAGTTCTTC
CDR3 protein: CASSVTGGFDNEQFF

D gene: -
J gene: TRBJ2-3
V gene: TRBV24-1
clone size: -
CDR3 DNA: TGTGCCACCAGTGATTTGCAGGGCACTCCAGATACGCAGTATTTT
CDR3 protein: CATSDLQGTPDTQYF